The source of this TCR beta chain is a study of blood T cell repertoires in COVID-19. Sequencing was performed with immunoSEQ multiplex PCR; in TCRdb, only in-frame clones are kept and a portion is missing. The table has hundreds of thousands of clones, about 86% seen once. The CDR3 loop spans 12 amino acids. V trimming: 6 bases; J trimming: 6 bases; junction bases outside the gene matches: 4. CDR1 MNHEY and CDR2 SVGAGI come from the germline V gene. The J gene is TRBJ2-7, the V gene TRBV6-5, with 8 bases lining up with TRBD1. This receptor was obtained from a woman aged 50 to 60 with acute COVID-19. The sample consisted of PBMCs or T cells enriched from blood (not recorded which). The CDR3 DNA reads as TGTGCCAGCAGCTGGACAGGGACCGAGCAGTACTTC. Its protein is CASSWTGTEQYF.